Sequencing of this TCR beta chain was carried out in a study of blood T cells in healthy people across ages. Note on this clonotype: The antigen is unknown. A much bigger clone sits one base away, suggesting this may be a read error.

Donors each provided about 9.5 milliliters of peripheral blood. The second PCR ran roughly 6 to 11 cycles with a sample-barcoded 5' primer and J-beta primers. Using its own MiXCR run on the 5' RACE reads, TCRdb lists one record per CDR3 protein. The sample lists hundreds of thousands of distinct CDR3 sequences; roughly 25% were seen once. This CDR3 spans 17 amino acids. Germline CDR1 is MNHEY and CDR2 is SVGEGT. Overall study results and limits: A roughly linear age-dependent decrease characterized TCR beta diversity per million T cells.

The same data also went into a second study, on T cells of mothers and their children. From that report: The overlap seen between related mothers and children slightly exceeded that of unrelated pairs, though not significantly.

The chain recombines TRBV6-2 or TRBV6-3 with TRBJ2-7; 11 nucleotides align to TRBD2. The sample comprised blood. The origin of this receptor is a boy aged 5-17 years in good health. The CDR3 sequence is CARSSAPGTSGPYEQYF. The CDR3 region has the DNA TGTGCCCGCAGTTCCGCTCCCGGGACTAGCGGACCCTACGAGCAGTACTTC.